This T cell receptor beta chain is from a study of response to subunit inactivated influenza vaccine. TCRdb used MiXCR to reprocess the RT-PCR reads, holding one entry per CDR3 protein. The sample has a few hundred thousand distinct CDR3 sequences; just over 20% are singletons. Study findings and constraints: T cells newly recruited by each seasonal influenza vaccination are few, the authors suggested.

Concerning this clonotype itself: The antigen is unknown.

Germline values: CDR1 DFQATT, CDR2 SNEGSKA (reference sequence). This CDR3 has 13 residues. The V end was cut by 3 bases, the J end by 1 base, with 9 bases between. This receptor was identified in a man between 50 and 70 years old who received an inactivated influenza vaccine. The source material was PBMCs from blood, sampled approximately 20 months after vaccination. The rearrangement links TRBV20-1 to TRBJ1-1; D unclear. The CDR3 DNA reads TGCAGTGCTAGGTTTTCGACGAACACTGAAGCTTTCTTT. The encoded protein is CSARFSTNTEAFF.